This T cell receptor beta chain was found in a study of a mutant IDH1 vaccine in newly diagnosed glioma. Study context: Initiation of the vaccine course occurred 4-6 weeks after radiotherapy alone, or alongside temozolomide cycles. Those enrolled had earlier been treated with radiotherapy, temozolomide, or both, mostly both.

Regarding this clone: The antigen remains undetermined.

CDR1 and CDR2 from the germline V gene are SNHLY and FYNNEI. The CDR3 sequence is 13 residues long. V gave up 8 bases and J gave up 1 base; unmatched junction bases: 4. Time point given: week 47, end of study. The study gave 300 ug of mutant IDH1 20-mer peptide per vaccine dose, with topical imiquimod. Each donor presented with a new WHO grade 3 or 4 astrocytoma that tested IDH1-mutant and showed ATRX loss. Study observations and caveats: Of the patients, around 93% had vaccine-induced immune responses.

Only in-frame clones appear in the TCRdb table, and some are missing; sequencing was by immunoSEQ multiplex PCR. Here the sample spans about 34,000 clones, more than 75% being singletons. This chain uses TRBV2 with TRBJ2-5, with 7 nucleotides matching TRBD1. The sample consisted of PBMCs, taken from a glioma patient whose treatment included an IDH1 peptide vaccine. The sequence came from a woman aged 25 to 39 with glioma. CDR3: CASSGQLQETQYF. In DNA form, the CDR3 reads TGTGCCAGCTCGGGACAGCTCCAAGAGACCCAGTACTTC.